What follows are 20 T cell receptor beta chains derived from one specimen sequenced in a study of blood T cells in healthy people across ages. PCR was performed a second time for roughly 7 to 12 cycles using a sample-barcoded 5' primer and a J-beta primer mix. TCRdb redid the calling of the 5' RACE reads with MiXCR, one entry per CDR3 protein. In the table there are under 1,100,000 distinct CDR3 sequences, around 25% of which are singletons. The same data also went into a second study, on T cells of mothers and their children.

The sequenced sample was blood. The receptors were gathered from a girl aged 2 to 10 in good health.

The chain links TRBV7-6 to TRBJ2-1, with D perhaps matching TRBD1 or TRBD2 (6 bases each). There are 17 residues in the CDR3. The V gene lost 3 bases and the J gene lost 4 bases, with 19 bases spanning the gap. CDR1 and CDR2 (germline): SGHVS, FNYEAQ. CDR3 sequence (DNA): TGTGCCAGCAGCTTTCTCCCCGGGGGCACCCCTTACAATGAGCAGTTCTTC. Encoded protein: CASSFLPGGTPYNEQFF. The whole variable domain, remainder taken from reference TRBV7-6 and TRBJ2-1, is GAGVSQSPRYKVTKRGQDVALRCDPISGHVSLYWYRQALGQGPEFLTYFNYEAQQDKSGLPNDRFSAERPEGSISTLTIQRTEQRDSAMYRCASSFLPGGTPYNEQFFGPGTRLTVL.

This clonotype was observed a handful of times. V is TRBV28 and J is TRBJ2-1; D is uncertain. The J call is uncertain, as TRBJ2-5 better fits the DNA end. CDR1 is MDHEN and CDR2 is SYDVKM in the germline V gene. The CDR3 loop spans 12 amino acids. Here the CDR3 DNA reads TGTGCCAGCAGTTTGCCCTTAGGGACCCAGTACTTC. Translated: CASSLPLGTQYF.

This clonotype has a handful of counts. One end of the junction is discordant with germline, which a read error may explain. The J gene is TRBJ2-3, the V gene TRBV29-1, with TRBD1 matching 7 bases. The CDR3 extends over 15 amino acids. The V gene's germline CDR1 is SQVTM and CDR2 ANQGSEA. The CDR3 sequence is CSVEDWGQSTDTQYF. CDR3 DNA sequence: TGCAGCGTTGAAGATTGGGGACAGAGCACGGATACGCAGTATTTT.

The rearrangement uses TRBV19 and TRBJ1-4; 8 bases align to TRBD1. V trimming: 2 bases; J trimming: 11 bases; junction bases outside the gene matches: 7. The CDR3 runs 14 residues. Per germline, CDR1 LNHDA and CDR2 SQIVND (reference sequence). In DNA, the CDR3 is TGTGCCAGTAGTATAAATGGACAGGGATGGAAACTGTTTTTT. Its protein is CASSINGQGWKLFF.

The CDR3 loop is CASSEAQGMTDTQYF. The CDR3 DNA reads as TGTGCCAGCAGTGAGGCGCAGGGCATGACAGATACGCAGTATTTT. The rearrangement uses TRBV2 and TRBJ2-3; D may be TRBD1 (5 bases). The germline V gene has CDR1 SNHLY and CDR2 FYNNEI. This CDR3 has 15 residues. Trimming pared 3 bases from V and 3 bases from J, leaving 13 bases between.

The chain recombines TRBV5-1 with TRBJ2-3, with 12 bases that match TRBD2. V lost 5 bases and J lost 6; bases outside the gene matches: 10. Germline CDR1 SGHRS, CDR2 YFSETQ. The CDR3 is made up of 16 amino acids. The CDR3 DNA reads TGCGCCAGCAGGCCTCAACTAGCGGGGGGTCGGGATACGCAGTATTTT. It encodes CASRPQLAGGRDTQYF.

This clonotype was seen a handful of times. J is TRBJ2-3 and V is TRBV12-3 or TRBV12-4, with 10 nucleotides matching TRBD2. The CDR3 is 14 amino acids. V dropped 6 bases and J dropped 0; count of bases not matched to a gene: 0. The DNA of the CDR3 is TGTGCCAGCAGGACTAGCGGGAGCACAGATACGCAGTATTTT. This sequence encodes CASRTSGSTDTQYF.

This clonotype was seen only a few times. This chain connects TRBV6-1 to TRBJ2-7; 9 bases match TRBD1. This CDR3 is built from 16 residues. Per germline, CDR1 MNHNS and CDR2 SASEGT. With V trimmed by 6 bases and J by 6 bases, 15 bases remained unmatched. Written as DNA, the CDR3 is TGTGCCAGCAGCAGCAGCGGGACAGGGAAAAAGGGCGAGCAGTACTTC. It yields the protein CASSSSGTGKKGEQYF.

This clonotype was detected a few times. The chain links TRBV29-1 to TRBJ2-7; unclear D gene. The CDR3 runs to 14 residues. Germline lookup yields CDR1 SQVTM and CDR2 ANQGSEA. Trimming removed 3 bases from V and 2 bases from J, with 14 bases in between. The CDR3 spells CSVEEDTNTYEQYF. The CDR3 nucleotides read TGCAGCGTTGAGGAAGACACGAATACCTACGAGCAGTACTTC.

This clonotype has more than one count but fewer than ten. J is TRBJ1-1 and V is TRBV5-1; TRBD1 aligns across 8 bases. This CDR3 is 14 amino acids long. The V segment lost 5 bases and the J segment 6 bases; nucleotides outside the gene matches: 9. Germline CDR1 reads SGHRS; CDR2 reads YFSETQ. The CDR3 DNA reads as TGCGCCAGCAGTCTGGACAGGGATAGGGCTGAAGCTTTCTTT. This translates into CASSLDRDRAEAFF.

This clonotype has more than one count but fewer than ten. The chain links TRBV7-9 to TRBJ2-3; no clear D gene. CDR1 SEHNR and CDR2 FQNEAQ come from the germline V gene (reference sequence). The CDR3 has 15 amino acids. The ends were cut back, 4 bases at V and 0 bases at J, with 11 bases in the middle. CDR3 DNA: TGTGCCAGCAGCTCTTACGTCACTAGCACAGATACGCAGTATTTT. It yields the protein CASSSYVTSTDTQYF.

This clonotype was detected only a few times. The chain couples TRBV12-3 or TRBV12-4 to TRBJ1-3; possible D gene TRBD1, 5 bases. V shed 6 bases and J shed 8 bases, with 14 bases lying between them. This CDR3 has 13 residues. CDR3 in DNA: TGTGCCAGCAGGGACACCGCTTCGGACACCATATATTTT. This translates into CASRDTASDTIYF.

Only a few counts were recorded for this clonotype. The chain has TRBV25-1 and TRBJ1-2; D may be TRBD1 (6 bases). The CDR3 has 14 amino acids. The V and J ends lost 5 bases and 6 bases respectively, with 16 bases between them. Per the germline V gene, CDR1 is MGHDK and CDR2 is SYGVNS. CDR3 region: CASSNYRDWDGYTF. CDR3 DNA: TGTGCCAGCAGTAATTACAGGGATTGGGATGGCTACACCTTC.

This clonotype has only a few counts. The genes are TRBV11-2 and TRBJ2-7; TRBD1 agrees at 11 bases. The CDR3 consists of 15 residues. In germline, CDR1 is SGHAT, CDR2 FQNNGV. The V segment lost 5 bases and the J segment 4 bases; nucleotides outside the gene matches: 7. The CDR3 sequence is CASSLWTGGDYEQYF. The CDR3 DNA sequence: TGTGCCAGCAGCCTGTGGACAGGGGGCGATTACGAGCAGTACTTC.

In its sample, this clonotype was seen a few times. This chain connects TRBV25-1 to TRBJ2-1; no clear D. This CDR3 comprises 13 residues. From germline, CDR1 is MGHDK and CDR2 SYGVNS. Trimming pared 5 bases from V and 9 bases from J, leaving 14 bases between. The CDR3 DNA reads TGTGCCAGCAGTCTATTGTATAGGGTTGAGCAGTTCTTC. The encoded protein is CASSLLYRVEQFF. Filled out from reference TRBV25-1 and TRBJ2-1, the complete variable domain reads EADIYQTPRYLVIGTGKKITLECSQTMGHDKMYWYQQDPGMELHLIHYSYGVNSTEKGDLSSESTVSRIRTEHFPLTLESARPSHTSQYLCASSLLYRVEQFFGPGTRLTVL.

This clonotype was seen a few times. CDR3 in amino acids: CASSSDGTGQETQYF. The CDR3 DNA follows: TGTGCCAGCAGCTCGGACGGGACAGGGCAAGAGACCCAGTACTTC. The V and J genes are TRBV7-2 and TRBJ2-5, with 9 bases lining up with TRBD1. The V segment lost 4 bases and the J segment 2 bases; nucleotides outside the gene matches: 5. The CDR3 length is 15 residues. Germline CDR1 and CDR2: SGHTA and FQGNSA. The full variable domain, its missing parts supplied by reference TRBV7-2 and TRBJ2-5, is GAGVSQSPSNKVTEKGKDVELRCDPISGHTALYWYRQSLGQGLEFLIYFQGNSAPDKSGLPSDRFSAERTGGSVSTLTIQRTQQEDSAVYLCASSSDGTGQETQYFGPGTRLLVL.

The rearrangement joins TRBV9 to TRBJ2-1; D remains unclear. The CDR3 is made up of 15 amino acids. Between the trimmed V and J ends, which lost 0 bases and 6 bases, there was a span of 13 bases. From germline, CDR1 is SGDLS and CDR2 YYNGEE. The CDR3, as DNA: TGTGCCAGCAGCGTAGAAGGCCAGAGTTTCAATGAGCAGTTCTTC. This codes for CASSVEGQSFNEQFF.

The chain has TRBV6-6 and TRBJ1-4; no firm D call. Deletions cut 8 bases from V and 7 bases from J, with 8 bases between. Germline V CDR1 and CDR2: MNHNY, SVGAGI (reference sequence). The CDR3 loop spans 11 amino acids. The CDR3 nucleotides are TGTGCCAGCGGTGAGGGTGAAAAACTGTTTTTT. It yields the protein CASGEGEKLFF.

There are a few counts of this clonotype. V usage is TRBV5-1 and J usage is TRBJ2-3; 12 bases map to TRBD2. The germline V gene encodes CDR1 SGHRS and CDR2 YFSETQ. Unmatched junction bases numbered 6, after V lost 0 bases and J lost 7 bases. The CDR3 extends over 16 amino acids. CDR3 coding DNA: TGCGCCAGCAGCTTGGAACTAGCGGGGGGATCGAATACGCAGTATTTT. It yields the protein CASSLELAGGSNTQYF. Full variable domain (missing parts from reference TRBV5-1 and TRBJ2-3): KAGVTQTPRYLIKTRGQQVTLSCSPISGHRSVSWYQQTPGQGLQFLFEYFSETQRNKGNFPGRFSGRQFSNSRSEMNVSTLELGDSALYLCASSLELAGGSNTQYFGPGTRLTVL.

The V gene is TRBV7-9, the J gene TRBJ2-3; 10 bases fit TRBD1. The germline CDR1 and CDR2 sequences are SEHNR and FQNEAQ (reference sequence). The CDR3 runs to 16 residues. Unmatched junction bases numbered 11, after V lost 5 bases and J lost 6 bases. The DNA of the CDR3 is TGTGCCAGCAGCCCCGGGACAGGGGAATGGGCCGATACGCAGTATTTT. This translates into CASSPGTGEWADTQYF.